This passage covers 7 T cell receptor beta chains from one sample sequenced in a study of response to subunit inactivated influenza vaccine. MiXCR, run by TCRdb on the RT-PCR reads, gives a single entry per CDR3 protein. The table includes 650,000 to 850,000 distinct CDR3 sequences, around 14% detected once. The sample was PBMCs from blood, taken around 15 days before vaccination. The receptors were gathered from a middle-aged man who received an inactivated influenza vaccine.

The sample holds many counts of this clonotype. The chain carries TRBV12-3 or TRBV12-4 and TRBJ2-1; D gene uncertain. There are 10 residues in the CDR3. V lost 7 bases and J 5 bases, leaving 3 bases between the germline ends. CDR3 DNA: TGTGCCAGCACCCACAATGAGCAGTTCTTC. This translates into CASTHNEQFF.

This clonotype was seen a few times. The V call is TRBV4-3, the J call TRBJ2-3, with a tentative D call TRBD1 (6 bases). CDR1 LGHNA and CDR2 YSLEER come from the germline V gene. The length of the CDR3 is 15 residues. The ends were cut back, 4 bases at V and 1 base at J, with 12 bases in the middle. DNA for the CDR3: TGCGCCAGCAGCCTAGGGGGAGAGGGCACAGATACGCAGTATTTT. Translated: CASSLGGEGTDTQYF.

This chain connects TRBV3-1 to TRBJ2-7, with 7 bases identical to TRBD1. CDR3 length equals 16 residues. V lost 5 bases and J lost 5; bases outside the gene matches: 15. The V gene's germline CDR1 is LGHDT and CDR2 YNNKEL (reference sequence). For the CDR3, the DNA is TGTGCCAGCAGCGGAAACCCCCGGGACAGCCTTAACGAGCAGTACTTC. It encodes CASSGNPRDSLNEQYF.

In its sample, this clonotype was seen a few times. The gene calls are TRBV10-3 and TRBJ2-3; D may be TRBD1 (5 bases). Germline loops: CDR1 ENHRY, CDR2 SYGVKD. This CDR3 has 14 amino acids. V shed 2 bases and J shed 3 bases, with 9 bases lying between them. The CDR3 region has the DNA TGTGCCATCAGTGAGATATCAGGGACAGATACGCAGTATTTT. Protein sequence: CAISEISGTDTQYF.

The table lists this clonotype with many counts. The chain links TRBV28 to TRBJ2-3; TRBD2 is a possible D gene (5 bases). This CDR3 is built from 18 residues. CDR1 is MDHEN and CDR2 is SYDVKM in the germline V gene. Trimming pared 2 bases from V and 0 bases from J, leaving 18 bases between. CDR3 residues: CASSLSRWGTGSTDTQYF. The CDR3 nucleotides read TGTGCCAGCAGTTTAAGCCGGTGGGGAACGGGGAGCACAGATACGCAGTATTTT.

This clonotype was detected ten times or more. The V call is TRBV18, the J call TRBJ2-3; D unresolved. Germline CDR1 KGHSH, CDR2 LQKENI. This CDR3 contains 16 residues. The germline V and J ends were trimmed by 2 bases and 2 bases, with 14 bases remaining between them. CDR3 residues: CASSPMAVEITDTQYF. The CDR3 DNA sequence: TGTGCCAGCTCACCAATGGCGGTGGAAATCACAGATACGCAGTATTTT.

This clonotype has a handful of counts. The V gene is TRBV10-3, the J gene TRBJ2-1, with no clear D. The CDR3 is made up of 12 amino acids. V lost 0 bases and J 8 bases, leaving 5 bases between the germline ends. From germline, CDR1 is ENHRY and CDR2 SYGVKD. This CDR3 reads CAISESRDEQFF. DNA of the CDR3: TGTGCCATCAGTGAGTCACGGGATGAGCAGTTCTTC.